The rows below give T cell receptor beta chains drawn from one sample of a study of blood T cell repertoires in COVID-19. The protocol was immunoSEQ multiplex PCR, while the TCRdb copy is restricted to in-frame clones and leaves out a portion. The table lists about 330,000 clones, approximately 89% of them singletons. The source material was PBMCs or T cells enriched from blood (not recorded which). The origin of the receptors is a young man who had recovered from COVID-19. Each CDR3 is given with its conserved first and last residue. The D gene is left open where the match is weak. Clone size is given for some rows only: seen once, a few or many times, or a class if the clone is expanded.

J gene: TRBJ2-1; clone size: NA; D gene: NA; V gene: TRBV10-1; CDR3 protein: CASSERSADEQFF; CDR3 DNA: TGCGCCAGCAGTGAGCGGAGCGCCGATGAGCAGTTCTTC
J gene: TRBJ1-6; clone size: NA; D gene: NA; V gene: TRBV9; CDR3 protein: CASSPQEAKTPLHF; CDR3 DNA: TGTGCCAGCTCCCCCCAGGAGGCCAAAACACCCCTCCACTTT
J gene: TRBJ1-2; clone size: NA; D gene: TRBD1; V gene: TRBV27; CDR3 protein: CASSLRTGDYGYTF; CDR3 DNA: TGTGCCAGCAGTCTACGGACAGGGGACTATGGCTACACCTTC
J gene: TRBJ2-1; clone size: NA; D gene: TRBD2; V gene: TRBV10-1; CDR3 protein: CASSGSSGGYNEQFF; CDR3 DNA: TGCGCCAGCAGTGGGTCTAGCGGGGGTTACAATGAGCAGTTCTTC
J gene: TRBJ1-1; clone size: NA; D gene: TRBD1; V gene: TRBV27; CDR3 protein: CASSLWPGGAATEAFF; CDR3 DNA: TGTGCCAGCAGTTTATGGCCAGGGGGTGCGGCCACTGAAGCTTTCTTT
J gene: TRBJ1-3; clone size: once; D gene: NA; V gene: TRBV5-6; CDR3 protein: CASSWRTPGGRNTIYF; CDR3 DNA: TGTGCCAGCAGCTGGAGGACACCGGGAGGAAGAAACACCATATATTTT
J gene: TRBJ1-1; clone size: NA; D gene: NA; V gene: TRBV10-3; CDR3 protein: CAISESTGNTEAFF; CDR3 DNA: TGTGCCATCAGTGAGTCGACAGGGAACACTGAAGCTTTCTTT
J gene: TRBJ1-2; clone size: once; D gene: NA; V gene: TRBV5-8; CDR3 protein: CASSLVAGGYGYTF; CDR3 DNA: TGTGCCAGCAGCTTGGTTGCGGGGGGCTATGGCTACACCTTC
J gene: TRBJ1-1; clone size: NA; D gene: NA; V gene: TRBV3-1/TRBV3-2; CDR3 protein: CASSQNTGPEAFF; CDR3 DNA: TGTGCCAGCAGCCAAAACACAGGACCTGAAGCTTTCTTT
J gene: TRBJ2-7; clone size: NA; D gene: NA; V gene: TRBV9; CDR3 protein: CASSAGTNYEQYF; CDR3 DNA: TGTGCCAGCAGCGCCGGGACAAACTACGAGCAGTACTTC
J gene: TRBJ1-1; clone size: few; D gene: NA; V gene: TRBV28; CDR3 protein: CASSGRKGGLNTEAFF; CDR3 DNA: TGTGCCAGCTCGGGTCGAAAGGGAGGATTGAACACTGAAGCTTTCTTT
J gene: TRBJ2-5; clone size: once; D gene: TRBD2; V gene: TRBV5-6; CDR3 protein: CASSLVGLGGETQYF; CDR3 DNA: TGTGCCAGCAGCTTGGTGGGACTAGGTGGAGAGACCCAGTACTTC
J gene: TRBJ1-2; clone size: NA; D gene: TRBD1; V gene: TRBV6-4; CDR3 protein: CASSATGTAGYTF; CDR3 DNA: TGTGCCAGCAGTGCGACAGGGACGGCTGGCTACACCTTC
J gene: TRBJ2-1; clone size: NA; D gene: NA; V gene: TRBV27; CDR3 protein: CASRKGDSYNEQFF; CDR3 DNA: TGTGCCAGCCGTAAGGGAGACTCCTACAATGAGCAGTTCTTC
J gene: TRBJ2-1; clone size: once; D gene: TRBD1; V gene: TRBV28; CDR3 protein: CASRRPGQGAGEQFF; CDR3 DNA: TGTGCCAGCCGGCGACCGGGACAGGGGGCCGGGGAGCAGTTCTTC
J gene: TRBJ2-7; clone size: NA; D gene: NA; V gene: TRBV5-6; CDR3 protein: CASSFGAGTYEQYF; CDR3 DNA: TGTGCCAGTAGCTTTGGGGCAGGGACCTACGAGCAGTACTTC
J gene: TRBJ2-2; clone size: NA; D gene: TRBD1; V gene: TRBV19; CDR3 protein: CASSGTGGNLGELFF; CDR3 DNA: TGTGCCAGCTCCGGGACAGGGGGCAATCTCGGGGAGCTGTTTTTT
J gene: TRBJ2-7; clone size: NA; D gene: TRBD1; V gene: TRBV5-6; CDR3 protein: CASSSGTGAFYEQYF; CDR3 DNA: TGTGCCAGCAGCTCCGGGACAGGGGCTTTCTACGAGCAGTACTTC
J gene: TRBJ2-7; clone size: NA; D gene: NA; V gene: TRBV6-5; CDR3 protein: CASSPQGSHEQYF; CDR3 DNA: TGTGCCAGCAGCCCACAGGGTTCCCACGAGCAGTACTTC
J gene: TRBJ1-5; clone size: NA; D gene: NA; V gene: TRBV28; CDR3 protein: CASSLAGESFNQPQHF; CDR3 DNA: TGTGCCAGCAGTTTGGCCGGGGAGTCGTTCAATCAGCCCCAGCATTTT
J gene: TRBJ2-5; clone size: NA; D gene: TRBD1; V gene: TRBV19; CDR3 protein: CATQDRGLRETQYF; CDR3 DNA: TGTGCCACACAGGACAGGGGGCTGAGGGAGACCCAGTACTTC
J gene: TRBJ1-1; clone size: NA; D gene: NA; V gene: TRBV5-1; CDR3 protein: CASSLFDRNTEAFF; CDR3 DNA: TGCGCCAGCAGCTTGTTCGACAGAAACACTGAAGCTTTCTTT
J gene: TRBJ1-6; clone size: NA; D gene: NA; V gene: TRBV7-2; CDR3 protein: CASSLLAGSLGPSLHF; CDR3 DNA: TGTGCCAGCAGCCTCCTAGCGGGCAGCCTCGGGCCTTCCCTCCACTTT
J gene: TRBJ2-7; clone size: NA; D gene: NA; V gene: TRBV2; CDR3 protein: CASSERTSGHYEQYF; CDR3 DNA: TGTGCCAGCAGTGAGAGGACAAGCGGGCACTACGAGCAGTACTTC
J gene: TRBJ2-1; clone size: NA; D gene: TRBD2; V gene: TRBV6-5; CDR3 protein: CASRAHGGNEQFF; CDR3 DNA: TGTGCCAGCAGGGCGCACGGGGGGAATGAGCAGTTCTTC
J gene: TRBJ1-3; clone size: NA; D gene: TRBD1; V gene: TRBV7-6; CDR3 protein: CASGLKAGGGNTIYF; CDR3 DNA: TGTGCCAGCGGTTTAAAGGCAGGGGGAGGAAACACCATATATTTT
J gene: TRBJ1-6; clone size: NA; D gene: NA; V gene: TRBV9; CDR3 protein: CASSVRRDNSPLHF; CDR3 DNA: TGTGCCAGCAGCGTGCGCCGGGATAATTCACCCCTCCACTTT
J gene: TRBJ2-7; clone size: NA; D gene: NA; V gene: TRBV6-1; CDR3 protein: CASSERRGAPHEQYF; CDR3 DNA: TGTGCCAGCAGTGAAAGACGGGGGGCGCCCCACGAGCAGTACTTC
J gene: TRBJ2-1; clone size: NA; D gene: TRBD2; V gene: TRBV7-9; CDR3 protein: CASSPTTSGGAYNEQFF; CDR3 DNA: TGTGCCAGCAGCCCAACGACTAGCGGGGGGGCTTACAATGAGCAGTTCTTC